One and the same sample provided the 18 T cell receptor beta chains below, sequenced in a study of T cell repertoires in cytomegalovirus infection. Their target antigens are unknown. TCRdb reprocessed the reads with MiXCR, giving one entry per CDR3 protein. Among some 110,000 distinct CDR3 sequences listed, roughly a tenth were seen once. The sequencing input was PBMCs, sequenced either directly or after in vitro stimulation (not recorded which). The receptors were sampled from a human donor in good health (CMV status not recorded). Some clones in this sample may be carry-over from other donors' samples.

The chain joins TRBV7-3 to TRBJ2-1, with 13 bases fitting TRBD2. Germline CDR1 SGHTA, CDR2 FQGTGA. V was pared by 6 bases and J by 6 bases, with 5 bases of the junction left unmatched. This CDR3 has 15 residues. The CDR3, as DNA: TGTGCCAGCAGTCAGACTAGCGGGGGGATCAATGAGCAGTTCTTC. Amino acids: CASSQTSGGINEQFF.

This clonotype was detected a few times. The chain joins TRBV24-1 to TRBJ2-1; the D gene is possibly TRBD2 (5 bases). There are 15 residues in the CDR3. Germline CDR1 reads KGHDR; CDR2 reads SFDVKD. Trimming stripped 3 bases from V and 3 bases from J, with 11 bases between. The chain's CDR3 is CATSDPRAVYNEQFF. DNA of the CDR3: TGTGCCACCAGTGATCCCAGAGCGGTCTACAATGAGCAGTTCTTC.

The V gene is TRBV12-3 or TRBV12-4, the J gene TRBJ1-2; D is unresolved. The CDR3 length is 15 residues. The V and J ends lost 3 bases and 0 bases respectively, with 11 bases between them. CDR3 in DNA: TGTGCCAGCAGTTTGACCCGGGGAGCTAACTATGGCTACACCTTC. Translating it yields CASSLTRGANYGYTF.

This clonotype was seen ten or more times. The chain uses TRBV7-8 and TRBJ2-3; 8 bases agree with TRBD1. With V trimmed by 5 bases and J by 3 bases, 7 bases remained unmatched. Looked up from germline, CDR1 is SGHVS and CDR2 is FQNEAQ. The CDR3 has 15 residues. CDR3 sequence: CASSLRTGTTDTQYF. CDR3 nucleotide sequence: TGTGCCAGCAGCCTAAGGACAGGGACGACAGATACGCAGTATTTT. Supplemented by reference TRBV7-8 and TRBJ2-3, the full variable domain reads GAGVSQSPRYKVAKRGQDVALRCDPISGHVSLFWYQQALGQGPEFLTYFQNEAQLDKSGLPSDRFFAERPEGSVSTLKIQRTQQEDSAVYLCASSLRTGTTDTQYFGPGTRLTVL.

This clonotype was recorded many times. The rearrangement links TRBV6-2 or TRBV6-3 to TRBJ2-2, with D uncertain. This CDR3 contains 14 residues. Per the germline V gene, CDR1 is MNHEY and CDR2 is SVGEGT. Trimming pared 6 bases from V and 4 bases from J, leaving 12 bases between. CDR3 residues: CASRRDGATGELFF. CDR3 bases: TGTGCCAGCAGACGAGACGGAGCCACCGGGGAGCTGTTTTTT.

The table lists this clonotype with many counts. The chain couples TRBV7-2 to TRBJ2-3, with 7 bases fitting TRBD1. The V gene end was trimmed by 2 bases and the J gene end by 0 bases; junction bases not matched to a gene: 5. The CDR3 has 16 residues. Germline CDR1 SGHTA, CDR2 FQGNSA. The CDR3 DNA is TGTGCCAGCAGCTTAATGGGACAGCCTAGCACAGATACGCAGTATTTT. Translated: CASSLMGQPSTDTQYF.

At least ten counts were recorded for this clonotype. The V call is TRBV4-1, the J call TRBJ1-1; D unresolved. The CDR3 length is 14 residues. V gave up 0 bases and J gave up 2 bases, with 7 bases separating them. Per germline, CDR1 MGHRA and CDR2 YSYEKL. CDR3 sequence: CASSQERYNTEAFF. The CDR3, as DNA: TGCGCCAGCAGCCAAGAAAGGTACAACACTGAAGCTTTCTTT.

This chain links TRBV24-1 with TRBJ2-1, with 14 bases aligning to TRBD2. With V trimmed by 3 bases and J by 7 bases, 1 base remained unmatched. CDR1 and CDR2 from the germline V gene are KGHDR and SFDVKD. CDR3 size: 15 residues. In nucleotides, the CDR3 is TGTGCCACCAGTGATAGGACTAGCGGGAGGAATGAGCAGTTCTTC. This sequence encodes CATSDRTSGRNEQFF.

This clonotype was seen a handful of times. The chain couples TRBV30 to TRBJ2-5; a weak D match, TRBD1 (6 bases). The V gene's germline CDR1 is GTSNPN and CDR2 SVGIG (reference sequence). The CDR3 consists of 13 residues. V lost 5 bases to trimming and J lost 4 bases, with 14 bases between them. CDR3: CAWSTPRGETQYF. CDR3 coding DNA: TGTGCCTGGTCTACCCCCAGGGGAGAGACCCAGTACTTC.

This clonotype was counted between two and nine times. The chain has TRBV11-2 and TRBJ1-5; TRBD1 might be the D (6 bases). V was pared by 8 bases and J by 7 bases, with 15 bases between. Germline values: CDR1 SGHAT, CDR2 FQNNGV. This CDR3 contains 13 residues. CDR3 in amino acids: CASGRDISQPQHF. Here the CDR3 DNA reads TGTGCCAGCGGACGGGACATTAGCCAGCCCCAGCATTTT.

This clonotype was counted a few times. This CDR3 is CASSSSGTSYNEQFF. For the CDR3, the DNA is TGCGCCAGCAGCTCGTCAGGGACATCCTACAATGAGCAGTTCTTC. The chain uses TRBV5-1 and TRBJ2-1, with TRBD1 as a possible D gene (6 bases). This CDR3 has 15 amino acids. V shed 3 bases and J shed 1 base, with 11 bases lying between them. Germline V CDR1 and CDR2: SGHRS, YFSETQ. Together with reference TRBV5-1 and TRBJ2-1, the CDR3 gives the full variable domain: KAGVTQTPRYLIKTRGQQVTLSCSPISGHRSVSWYQQTPGQGLQFLFEYFSETQRNKGNFPGRFSGRQFSNSRSEMNVSTLELGDSALYLCASSSSGTSYNEQFFGPGTRLTVL.

This clonotype appeared many times. This chain uses TRBV7-2 with TRBJ2-1; 9 nucleotides match TRBD1. The germline CDR1 and CDR2 sequences are SGHTA and FQGNSA. V was pared by 5 bases and J by 6 bases, with 5 bases of the junction left unmatched. This CDR3 is 14 amino acids long. The CDR3 sequence: CASSRDRVVNEQFF. The CDR3 nucleotides read TGTGCCAGCAGCCGGGACAGGGTTGTCAATGAGCAGTTCTTC.

The chain's CDR3 is CASSFGDTQYF. DNA of the CDR3: TGTGCCAGCAGCTTCGGTGATACGCAGTATTTT. This chain connects TRBV7-2 to TRBJ2-3; D unresolved. CDR1 and CDR2 from the germline V gene are SGHTA and FQGNSA. Trimming pared 3 bases from V and 6 bases from J, leaving 4 bases between. The CDR3 has 11 amino acids.

This clonotype was recorded a few times. The chain links TRBV2 to TRBJ2-2; TRBD1 aligns across 7 bases. The CDR3 is 13 amino acids. V gave up 5 bases and J gave up 5 bases; unmatched junction bases: 2. Germline lookup yields CDR1 SNHLY and CDR2 FYNNEI. DNA for the CDR3: TGTGCCAGCAGTCCACAGGGGACCGGGGAGCTGTTTTTT. It translates to CASSPQGTGELFF.

With respect to this clonotype: This clone may be a read error of a much larger clone one base away. J is TRBJ2-5 and V is TRBV7-4; a possible D gene is TRBD2 (6 bases). The CDR3 has 11 amino acids. Trimming took 6 bases from V and 9 from J, leaving 11 bases between them. Germline V gene lookup returns CDR1 SGHVT and CDR2 SQSDAQ. The CDR3 here is CASRRGEAQYF. DNA of the CDR3: TGTGCCAGCAGACGCGGGGAGGCCCAGTACTTC.

Many counts were recorded for this clonotype. The chain combines TRBV6-6 with TRBJ2-1; 8 bases match TRBD2. The germline V gene encodes CDR1 MNHNY and CDR2 SVGAGI (reference sequence). There are 15 residues in the CDR3. J was trimmed by 6 bases and V by 6 bases; bases with no gene match: 10. The chain's CDR3 is CASRRSGSGGNEQFF. The CDR3 nucleotides are TGTGCCAGCAGACGGAGCGGGAGCGGTGGCAATGAGCAGTTCTTC.

As DNA, the CDR3 is TGTGCCAGTAGTATAGCACAGTCGGGTCAGCCCCAGCATTTT. Amino acids: CASSIAQSGQPQHF. This chain links TRBV19 with TRBJ1-5; D is unclear. This CDR3 spans 14 amino acids. The V gene's germline CDR1 is LNHDA and CDR2 SQIVND (reference sequence). V was shortened by 1 base and J by 6 bases, with 10 bases between the two germline ends.

V usage is TRBV7-4 and J usage is TRBJ2-5; D gene uncertain. CDR1 is SGHVT and CDR2 is SQSDAQ in the germline V gene. CDR3 length: 12 residues. V lost 5 bases and J 9 bases, leaving 13 bases between the germline ends. Here the CDR3 DNA reads TGTGCCAGCAGCCCGGGTCCCTCCCCCCAGTACTTC. Residues: CASSPGPSPQYF.